Below are 30 T cell receptor beta chains sequenced from a single sample in a study of Graves' ophthalmopathy and Graves' hyperthyroidism. Researchers took RNA transcripts and amplified TCR beta CDR3 regions from them. Amplification began with first-round RT-PCR using HTBI primers, then second-round multiplex PCR was performed. TCRdb reanalysed the multiplex PCR reads using MiXCR and keeps one entry per CDR3 protein. The sample shows 620,000 or so distinct CDR3 sequences, over 20% of them seen only once. Sequenced: peripheral blood. The origin of the receptors is a woman aged 18-29 years with stable Graves' hyperthyroidism. Some clones in this sample may be carry-over from other donors' samples.

This clonotype was counted at least ten times. The genes are TRBV6-2 or TRBV6-3 and TRBJ1-5; D gene uncertain. The CDR3 has 13 amino acids. Germline assignment: CDR1 MNHEY and CDR2 SVGEGT. V shed 2 bases and J shed 4 bases, with 6 bases lying between them. CDR3 sequence: CASSYNANQPQHF. CDR3 nucleotides: TGTGCCAGCAGTTACAACGCTAATCAGCCCCAGCATTTT.

The chain uses TRBV29-1 and TRBJ1-1; TRBD1 matches 8 bases. The V gene end was trimmed by 4 bases and the J gene end by 5 bases; junction bases not matched to a gene: 6. The CDR3 extends over 13 amino acids. In germline, CDR1 is SQVTM, CDR2 ANQGSEA. CDR3 sequence: CSVVPTGATEAFF. CDR3 DNA: TGCAGCGTTGTTCCGACAGGGGCTACTGAAGCTTTCTTT.

On this clonotype itself: A much larger clone differs by one base, so this may be a read error. This chain joins TRBV5-1 and TRBJ2-5, with 7 bases matching TRBD1. The CDR3 is 14 amino acids. The germline gives CDR1 SGHRS, CDR2 YFSETQ. The CDR3 bases are TGCGCCAGCAGCGTCGACAGGGAGAGAGAGACCAAGTACTTC. Translating it yields CASSVDRERETKYF.

V usage is TRBV15 and J usage is TRBJ1-6, with D unresolved. The CDR3 is made up of 17 amino acids. V was trimmed by 5 bases and J by 0 bases, leaving 14 bases between them. Looked up from germline, CDR1 is LNHNV and CDR2 is YYDKDF (reference sequence). CDR3 nucleotides: TGTGCCACCAGCCCTTACGGTCTTGGCTCCTATAATTCACCCCTCCACTTT. Translation gives CATSPYGLGSYNSPLHF.

The genes are TRBV5-1 and TRBJ2-6; D possibly corresponds to TRBD1 (5 bases). CDR1 SGHRS and CDR2 YFSETQ come from the germline V gene. V was pared by 0 bases and J by 1 base, with 8 bases between. The CDR3 is made up of 16 amino acids. The CDR3 spells CASSLGRASGANVLTF. The CDR3 nucleotides read TGCGCCAGCAGCTTGGGCAGGGCTTCTGGGGCCAACGTCCTGACTTTC.

Concerning this clonotype itself: Given a much more abundant clone one base away, this may be a read error. The chain carries TRBV12-3 or TRBV12-4 and TRBJ1-5; perhaps TRBD1 as D (5 bases). This CDR3 contains 14 residues. The CDR3 here is CASRGGLNNQPHHF. The CDR3 DNA follows: TGTGCCAGCAGGGGGGGGTTGAACAATCAGCCCCATCATTTT.

This chain uses TRBV20-1 with TRBJ1-3; no firm D call. The CDR3 loop spans 13 amino acids. V shed 5 bases and J shed 5 bases, with 13 bases lying between them. Germline V gene lookup returns CDR1 DFQATT and CDR2 SNEGSKA (reference sequence). The CDR3, as DNA: TGCAGTGCTTTTCTCGAGATTCGAAACACCATATATTTT. This sequence encodes CSAFLEIRNTIYF.

This clonotype was counted ten times or more. The rearrangement uses TRBV6-5 and TRBJ2-7; TRBD1 agrees at 10 bases. The CDR3 spans 15 residues. In germline, CDR1 is MNHEY, CDR2 SVGAGI. With V trimmed by 0 bases and J by 5 bases, 4 bases remained unmatched. The CDR3 loop is CASSYSRTGGNEQYF. DNA of the CDR3: TGTGCCAGCAGTTACTCGAGGACAGGGGGAAACGAGCAGTACTTC.

This clonotype showed up many times. The chain is built from TRBV11-2 and TRBJ2-5; D ambiguous. The V end was cut by 2 bases, the J end by 5 bases, with 9 bases between. In germline, CDR1 is SGHAT, CDR2 FQNNGV. This CDR3 has 13 amino acids. The CDR3 region has the DNA TGTGCCAGCAGCTTAAGGGTGAGGGAGACCCAGTACTTC. Amino acid sequence: CASSLRVRETQYF.

This clonotype was seen at least ten times. The chain employs TRBV20-1 and TRBJ1-1; no firm D call. The V end lost 0 bases, the J end lost 1 base, and 6 bases lay between the germline ends. Germline assignment: CDR1 DFQATT and CDR2 SNEGSKA (reference sequence). The CDR3 loop spans 13 amino acids. This CDR3 is CSARDKGNTEAFF. DNA of the CDR3: TGCAGTGCTAGAGATAAGGGGAACACTGAAGCTTTCTTT.

This clonotype was detected many times. The gene calls are TRBV28 and TRBJ2-7; tentative D call: TRBD2 (6 bases). The CDR3 extends over 14 amino acids. V was trimmed by 7 bases and J by 6 bases, leaving 19 bases between them. Germline assignment: CDR1 MDHEN and CDR2 SYDVKM. The CDR3, as DNA: TGTGCCAGCACCCTCGGTCACCGGGGAGGCGAGCAGTACTTC. It encodes CASTLGHRGGEQYF.

This clonotype was seen a few times. A single base separates this from a much larger clone, so it may be a read error. This chain joins TRBV20-1 and TRBJ1-6; 11 nucleotides line up with TRBD1. Germline values: CDR1 DFQATT, CDR2 SNEGSKA (reference sequence). This CDR3 is built from 17 residues. The CDR3 DNA is TGCAGTGCTAGAGATACGTGGACAGGGGGCGGGAATTCACACCTCCACTTT. The encoded protein is CSARDTWTGGGNSHLHF.

The rearrangement links TRBV5-1 to TRBJ2-7; 10 bases match TRBD2. The CDR3 has 15 amino acids. Germline V gives CDR1 SGHRS, CDR2 YFSETQ. Trimming cost V 4 bases and J 6 bases; bases outside gene matches: 10. The CDR3: CASSEQASGSGEQYF. Here the CDR3 DNA reads TGCGCCAGCAGCGAGCAGGCTAGCGGGAGCGGCGAGCAGTACTTC.

Ten or more counts support this clonotype. V is TRBV20-1 and J is TRBJ1-2; 8 bases are shared with TRBD1. V was pared by 1 base and J by 4 bases, with 5 bases of the junction left unmatched. From germline, CDR1 is DFQATT and CDR2 SNEGSKA (reference sequence). The CDR3 has 14 residues. In DNA, the CDR3 is TGCAGTGCTAGAGTGAGCAGGGGGCTCTATGGCTACACCTTC. It is translated as CSARVSRGLYGYTF.

At least ten counts were recorded for this clonotype. CDR3: CSAKGGSGVGEQYF. CDR3 bases: TGCAGTGCTAAGGGTGGTAGCGGCGTCGGGGAGCAGTACTTC. The chain employs TRBV20-1 and TRBJ2-7, with TRBD2 as a possible D gene (6 bases). The CDR3 covers 14 residues. CDR1 is DFQATT, CDR2 SNEGSKA, per germline (reference sequence). Trimming took 4 bases from V and 7 from J, leaving 20 bases between them.

There are many counts of this clonotype. The gene calls are TRBV6-2 or TRBV6-3 and TRBJ2-7; 9 nucleotides align to TRBD2. In germline, CDR1 is MNHEY, CDR2 SVGEGT. J was trimmed by 4 bases and V by 0 bases; bases with no gene match: 16. The CDR3 totals 19 residues. The CDR3 sequence is CASSYSSAGGLAGLYEQYF. The CDR3 bases are TGTGCCAGCAGTTACTCAAGCGCTGGGGGGCTAGCGGGATTATACGAGCAGTACTTC.

This clonotype appeared many times. J is TRBJ1-1 and V is TRBV12-3 or TRBV12-4; D not certain. The CDR3 loop spans 15 amino acids. With 1 base removed from V and 2 bases from J, the gap between germline ends came to 11 bases. As DNA, the CDR3 is TGTGCCAGCAGTTTAGTGGAGGCGGGAAACACTGAAGCTTTCTTT. Encoded protein: CASSLVEAGNTEAFF.

This clonotype has more than one count but fewer than ten. J is TRBJ2-5 and V is TRBV27; perhaps TRBD1 as D (6 bases). V was pared by 4 bases and J by 5 bases, with 17 bases between. There are 15 residues in the CDR3. From germline, CDR1 is MNHEY and CDR2 SMNVEV (reference sequence). CDR3 DNA: TGTGCCAGCAGTTCTACAGGGTTGGTTGAGGAGACCCAGTACTTC. It is translated as CASSSTGLVEETQYF.

In its sample, this clonotype was seen many times. The chain couples TRBV20-1 to TRBJ1-3, with D possibly matching TRBD1 (5 bases). Germline-derived CDR1 and CDR2 are DFQATT and SNEGSKA (reference sequence). The CDR3 spans 16 residues. Trimming pared 1 base from V and 0 bases from J, leaving 13 bases between. The CDR3 here is CSARARGDSSGNTIYF. In nucleotides, the CDR3 is TGCAGTGCTAGAGCGAGAGGGGATAGCTCTGGAAACACCATATATTTT.

This clonotype was counted ten times or more. This CDR3 reads CASSYRLAGHNEQFF. The CDR3 DNA follows: TGTGCCAGCAGTTATCGACTAGCGGGGCACAATGAGCAGTTCTTC. V gene TRBV27 combines with J gene TRBJ2-1, with 11 bases identical to TRBD2. The V gene's germline CDR1 is MNHEY and CDR2 SMNVEV (reference sequence). The CDR3 extends over 15 amino acids. The trim removed 4 bases at V and 5 bases at J, leaving 4 bases unmatched.

This clonotype has a count of ten or more. This chain uses TRBV15 with TRBJ1-6; no clear D. This CDR3 is built from 17 residues. CDR1 is LNHNV, CDR2 YYDKDF, per germline (reference sequence). The V end lost 1 base, the J end lost 7 bases, and 17 bases lay between the germline ends. The DNA of the CDR3 is TGTGCCACCAGCAGAGCTGAGGGATTGGGATACAATTCACCCCTCCACTTT. As protein: CATSRAEGLGYNSPLHF.

This clonotype showed up many times. Here the CDR3 DNA reads TGTGCCAGCAGAAATGACAGGAACTATGGCTACACCTTC. This encodes CASRNDRNYGYTF. J is TRBJ1-2 and V is TRBV5-5, with a tentative D call TRBD1 (6 bases). V lost 5 bases and J lost 2, with 10 bases in between. The CDR3 spans 13 residues. Germline V gene data show CDR1 as SGHKS and CDR2 as YYEKEE (reference sequence).

This clonotype was counted once. V gene TRBV12-3 or TRBV12-4 combines with J gene TRBJ2-7; D might be TRBD1 or TRBD2, each matching 6 bases. CDR3 length equals 12 residues. Trimming pared 6 bases from V and 5 bases from J, leaving 11 bases between. DNA for the CDR3: TGTGCCAGCAGAAACAGGGAGGACGAGCAGTACTTC. Encoded protein: CASRNREDEQYF.

This clonotype was counted many times. The chain couples TRBV6-1 to TRBJ1-1; TRBD1 is a possible D gene (6 bases). V was cut by 7 bases and J by 2 bases, with 20 bases left in between. The CDR3 totals 16 residues. From germline, CDR1 is MNHNS and CDR2 SASEGT. The CDR3 DNA is TGTGCCAGCACCGAGGGGATCCCGGACAGAAACACTGAAGCTTTCTTT. Its protein product is CASTEGIPDRNTEAFF.

Ten or more counts support this clonotype. CDR3 region: CASSQLGPYEQYF. The CDR3 bases are TGCGCCAGCAGCCAGTTAGGGCCCTACGAGCAGTACTTC. This chain connects TRBV4-1 to TRBJ2-7; D unresolved. V was clipped by 3 bases and J by 2 bases, with 8 bases between them. The CDR3 length is 13 residues. Germline assignment: CDR1 MGHRA and CDR2 YSYEKL.

CDR3 bases: TGCGCCAGCAGGCAAGAATCCGGGACAGGGAGTCGCACCATATATTTT. Amino acid sequence: CASRQESGTGSRTIYF. V and J are TRBV5-1 and TRBJ1-3; 9 bases line up with TRBD1. The J segment lost 9 bases and the V segment lost 5 bases, leaving 15 bases of the junction unmatched. CDR3 length: 16 amino acids. In germline, CDR1 is SGHRS, CDR2 YFSETQ.

At least ten counts were recorded for this clonotype. The CDR3 spells CASSFVRTARQHYGYTF. For the CDR3, the DNA is TGTGCCAGCAGTTTTGTACGAACGGCCCGACAGCACTATGGCTACACCTTC. The V call is TRBV6-2 or TRBV6-3, the J call TRBJ1-2; perhaps TRBD1 as D (5 bases). The CDR3 extends over 17 amino acids. CDR1 is MNHEY and CDR2 is SVGEGT in the germline V gene. V was pared by 4 bases and J by 3 bases, with 21 bases between.

At least ten counts were recorded for this clonotype. The chain has TRBV14 and TRBJ1-2, with 7 bases that match TRBD1. The germline V gene has CDR1 SGHDN and CDR2 FVKESK. CDR3 length equals 13 residues. V lost 5 bases to trimming and J lost 8 bases; unmatched junction nucleotides: 8. CDR3 coding DNA: TGTGCCAGCAGCGTACAAAACAGGGGCGGCTACACCTTC. This translates into CASSVQNRGGYTF.

The V and J genes are TRBV29-1 and TRBJ2-7; TRBD1 matches 7 bases. Per the germline V gene, CDR1 is SQVTM and CDR2 is ANQGSEA. The CDR3 runs 13 residues. The V segment lost 4 bases and the J segment 4 bases; nucleotides outside the gene matches: 7. CDR3 loop: CSVAAGTVYEQYF. The DNA of the CDR3 is TGCAGCGTTGCAGCCGGGACAGTGTACGAGCAGTACTTC.

This clonotype was found many times. The chain couples TRBV6-2 or TRBV6-3 to TRBJ2-4, with D perhaps being TRBD1 or TRBD2 (5 bases each). Trimming took 7 bases from V and 6 from J, leaving 13 bases between them. This CDR3 is built from 13 residues. Germline CDR1 is MNHEY and CDR2 is SVGEGT. CDR3 loop: CASTTPGANIQYF. Here the CDR3 DNA reads TGTGCCAGCACCACGCCCGGGGCAAACATTCAGTACTTC.